Detailed here is one TCR beta chain. The antigen is undetermined. This entry belongs to a study of shared clonotypes between healthy human individuals. Template for every sorted-subset replicate PCR totaled about 0.2 ug DNA, around 32,000 T cell genomes. Sequencing was performed with immunoSEQ multiplex PCR; in TCRdb, only in-frame clones are kept and a portion is missing. The data contain under 2.5 million clones, 85% to 95% of them seen just once; the ten biggest clones take up 0.3% to 0.4%. The CDR3 totals 12 residues. Trimming cost V 5 bases and J 5 bases, with 9 bases left between them. CDR1 is SGHAT and CDR2 is FQDESV in the germline V gene (reference sequence). Overall study results and limits: Exclusively blood specimens were collected; tissue repertoires likely differ.

The receptor was isolated from a man younger than 35 in good health. Some clones in this sample may be carry-over from other donors' samples. The sample was naive CD4+ T cells from PBMCs. Subset: CD45RA+ positively selected. V and J are TRBV11-1 and TRBJ2-5; D is ambiguous. CDR3 sequence: CASSPNGETQYF. The CDR3 DNA follows: TGTGCCAGCAGCCCCAACGGCGAGACCCAGTACTTC.